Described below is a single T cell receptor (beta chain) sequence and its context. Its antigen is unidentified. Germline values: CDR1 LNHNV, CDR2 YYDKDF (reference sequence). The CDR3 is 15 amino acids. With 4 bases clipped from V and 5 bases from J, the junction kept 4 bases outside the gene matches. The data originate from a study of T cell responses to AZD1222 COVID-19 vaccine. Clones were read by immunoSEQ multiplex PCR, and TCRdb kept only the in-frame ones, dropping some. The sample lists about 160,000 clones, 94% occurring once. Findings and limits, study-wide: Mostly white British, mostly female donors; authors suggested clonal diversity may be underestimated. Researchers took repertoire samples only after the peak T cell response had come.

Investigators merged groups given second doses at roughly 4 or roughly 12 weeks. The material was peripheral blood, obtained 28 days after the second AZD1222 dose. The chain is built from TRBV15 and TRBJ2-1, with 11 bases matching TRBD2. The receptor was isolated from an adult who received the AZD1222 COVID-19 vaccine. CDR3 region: CATSKGTSGNNEQFF. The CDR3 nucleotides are TGTGCCACCAGCAAAGGGACTAGCGGAAACAATGAGCAGTTCTTC.